The next 5 T cell receptor beta chains were all read from a single sample in a study of blood T cell repertoires in COVID-19. Method: immunoSEQ multiplex PCR; TCRdb's copy keeps in-frame clones and lacks some. The data contain about 55,000 clones, more than 80% of them singletons. Sequences were obtained from peripheral blood. The receptors come from a human donor with active COVID-19. The donor label of this sample is uncertain.

The V call is TRBV5-1, the J call TRBJ2-7; TRBD1 matches 11 bases. The J segment lost 3 bases and the V segment lost 4 bases, leaving 6 bases of the junction unmatched. Germline V gene data show CDR1 as SGHRS and CDR2 as YFSETQ. The CDR3 totals 15 residues. The CDR3 nucleotides read TGCGCCAGCAGCACCCGGGACAGGGGGTTCTACGAGCAGTACTTC. Protein sequence: CASSTRDRGFYEQYF.

The V gene is TRBV28, the J gene TRBJ1-2; TRBD1 might be the D (5 bases). The germline gives CDR1 MDHEN, CDR2 SYDVKM. The CDR3 totals 15 residues. V was trimmed by 7 bases and J by 2 bases, leaving 17 bases between them. CDR3 sequence reads: CASTHGGVENYGYTF. CDR3 sequence (DNA): TGTGCCAGCACTCACGGGGGGGTAGAGAACTATGGCTACACCTTC.

The chain recombines TRBV7-3 with TRBJ2-1, with 13 bases fitting TRBD2. Looked up from germline, CDR1 is SGHTA and CDR2 is FQGTGA. Unmatched junction bases numbered 5, after V lost 4 bases and J lost 8 bases. The CDR3 totals 15 residues. The CDR3 bases are TGTGCCAGCAGCTCTGGACTAGCGGGAGTAGATGAGCAGTTCTTC. It yields the protein CASSSGLAGVDEQFF.

The chain joins TRBV5-6 to TRBJ2-7; 8 bases line up with TRBD1. V dropped 0 bases and J dropped 4; count of bases not matched to a gene: 3. This CDR3 region has 14 residues. Germline lookup yields CDR1 SGHDT and CDR2 YYEEEE. The CDR3 spells CASSLAGGGYEQYF. The CDR3 coding sequence is TGTGCCAGCAGCTTGGCAGGGGGCGGGTACGAGCAGTACTTC.

The rearrangement links TRBV25-1 to TRBJ2-3; 7 bases agree with TRBD1. In germline, CDR1 is MGHDK, CDR2 SYGVNS. V trimming: 11 bases; J trimming: 4 bases; junction bases outside the gene matches: 3. The CDR3 covers 11 residues. The CDR3 coding sequence is TGTGCCGCAGGGGGTTCAGATACGCAGTATTTT. Amino acid sequence: CAAGGSDTQYF.